The rows below give T cell receptor beta chains drawn from one sample of a study of blood T cell repertoires in COVID-19. Generated by immunoSEQ multiplex PCR, the TCRdb table keeps only in-frame clones and is missing some. The sample has 75,000 to 95,000 clones, around 80% seen once. The sequenced sample was peripheral blood. The source of these receptors is a man in his sixties with COVID-19, enrolled during active disease. Each CDR3 is given with its conserved first and last residue. Each record gives: CDR3 DNA, CDR3 protein, J gene, clone size, V gene, D gene. D genes are given only for firm matches. Size is omitted from some rows. Given values are once, few, many or a class for expanded clones.

TGCGCCAGCAGCCAAGACGGGACTAGCTACAATGAGCAGTTCTTC	CASSQDGTSYNEQFF	TRBJ2-1	NA	TRBV4-3	TRBD2
TGTGCCAGCAGTTCCCGGACAGATACGCAGTATTTT	CASSSRTDTQYF	TRBJ2-3	NA	TRBV6-2/TRBV6-3	NA
TGTGCCACCAGCAGAGATGGGGGGAACGGGAATCAGCCCCAGCATTTT	CATSRDGGNGNQPQHF	TRBJ1-5	NA	TRBV15	NA
TGTGCCAGCAGTGACCCGAATCCGGGGGGATCGAACACCGGGGAGCTGTTTTTT	CASSDPNPGGSNTGELFF	TRBJ2-2	few	TRBV25-1	TRBD2
TGTGCCAGCAGCCCGAAGAGTTTTGGGGACACCTTTGGCTCTGGGGCCAACGTCCTGACTTTC	CASSPKSFGDTFGSGANVLTF	TRBJ2-6	NA	TRBV9	NA
TGTGCCAGCAGTTACGACAGGGGGGATTCGGGCGAGCAGTACTTC	CASSYDRGDSGEQYF	TRBJ2-7	NA	TRBV6-6	TRBD1
TGTGCCAGCTCACCACCTCAGATTTCCTCTGGAAACACCATATATTTT	CASSPPQISSGNTIYF	TRBJ1-3	NA	TRBV18	NA
TGCGCCAGCAGCTGGGACAGGGCGTCCTACGAGCAGTACTTC	CASSWDRASYEQYF	TRBJ2-7	few	TRBV4-1	TRBD1
TGTGCCAGCAGCTCACTTGAGGATAGGGAGGGTGAAAGGTATGGCTACACCTTC	CASSSLEDREGERYGYTF	TRBJ1-2	NA	TRBV11-3	NA
TGTGCCAGCAGTTCTCGAGAGAGGGACACTGAAGCTTTCTTT	CASSSRERDTEAFF	TRBJ1-1	few	TRBV27	NA
TGTGCCAGCAGCGCCCCCATGGAGGCCTCCTACAATGAGCAGTTCTTC	CASSAPMEASYNEQFF	TRBJ2-1	NA	TRBV9	NA
TGCGCCAGCAGCTTGCCGGGCACTGAAGCTTTCTTT	CASSLPGTEAFF	TRBJ1-1	NA	TRBV5-1	NA
TGTGCCAGCAGCCTGACAGGCGGCCAGCCCCAGCATTTT	CASSLTGGQPQHF	TRBJ1-5	few	TRBV7-2	NA
TGTGCCAGCAGGGCCGGGACTAGTCTTTACAATGAGCAGTTCTTC	CASRAGTSLYNEQFF	TRBJ2-1	NA	TRBV6-5	TRBD2
TGTGCCAGCAGCGTAGGGGCCGCTTATGGCTACACCTTC	CASSVGAAYGYTF	TRBJ1-2	NA	TRBV9	NA
TGTGCCAGCTCCCAAGGAGGCAGCTCCTACGAGCAGTACTTC	CASSQGGSSYEQYF	TRBJ2-7	NA	TRBV5-4	NA
TGCGCCAGCAGCTTGGTGACAGGGGGTTCCTACGAGCAGTACTTC	CASSLVTGGSYEQYF	TRBJ2-7	NA	TRBV5-1	TRBD1